These T cell receptor beta chains were read from a single sample in a study of cytomegalovirus exposure and HLA in healthy donors. Method: immunoSEQ multiplex PCR; TCRdb's copy keeps in-frame clones and lacks some. The data contain roughly 150,000 clones, roughly 87% of them singletons. Sequenced input: PBMCs. The source is a man aged 25 to 40 in good health and CMV-seropositive. Both conserved end residues are part of each CDR3. The D gene is left open where the match is weak. Not all rows give a size; the values are once, few, many and, for expanded clones, a class.

v_call,j_call,clone_size,d_call,cdr3_aa,cdr3_nt
TRBV9,TRBJ1-5,.,.,CASSVTGEQPQHF,TGTGCCAGCAGCGTAACCGGGGAACAGCCCCAGCATTTT
TRBV9,TRBJ2-3,.,.,CASSVTTGGTTDTQYF,TGTGCCAGCAGCGTAACCACGGGGGGCACCACAGATACGCAGTATTTT
TRBV27,TRBJ2-2,.,.,CASSFLGQMNTGELFF,TGTGCCAGCAGTTTCTTGGGGCAGATGAACACCGGGGAGCTGTTTTTT
TRBV7-9,TRBJ2-7,.,TRBD1,CASSLTAGGYEQYF,TGTGCCAGCAGCTTAACGGCAGGGGGCTACGAGCAGTACTTC
TRBV23-1,TRBJ2-7,once,TRBD1,CASSPLITRQGAASYEQYF,TGCGCCAGCAGTCCCCTAATAACACGACAGGGGGCTGCCTCCTACGAGCAGTACTTC
TRBV5-1,TRBJ1-4,few,TRBD1,CASSPTGGSGEKLFF,TGCGCCAGCAGCCCGACAGGGGGCTCCGGAGAAAAACTGTTTTTT
TRBV6-6,TRBJ1-4,few,.,CAAGAGHEKLFF,TGTGCCGCGGGGGCAGGGCATGAAAAACTGTTTTTT
TRBV9,TRBJ2-1,.,TRBD2,CASSVVGLEDNEQFF,TGTGCCAGCAGCGTAGTGGGACTAGAGGACAATGAGCAGTTCTTC
TRBV7-9,TRBJ2-3,.,.,CASSLGTASADTQYF,TGTGCCAGCAGCTTAGGGACAGCATCCGCAGATACGCAGTATTTT
TRBV27,TRBJ2-1,.,.,CASSPGQLSYNEQFF,TGTGCCAGCAGTCCCGGACAGCTCTCCTACAATGAGCAGTTCTTC
TRBV6-6,TRBJ2-7,.,TRBD2,CASTDPSGSDYEQYF,TGTGCCAGCACCGACCCTAGCGGGAGTGATTACGAGCAGTACTTC
TRBV6-6,TRBJ2-7,.,.,CASSHTRDTDYEQYF,TGTGCCAGCAGCCACACACGGGACACTGACTACGAGCAGTACTTC
TRBV5-8,TRBJ1-1,.,.,CASSFGDLNTEAFF,TGTGCCAGCAGCTTCGGAGACCTGAACACTGAAGCTTTCTTT
TRBV5-1,TRBJ2-5,.,.,CASSSGESLGQETQYF,TGCGCCAGCAGTTCGGGGGAATCCTTAGGGCAAGAGACCCAGTACTTC
TRBV19,TRBJ2-3,.,.,CASSPSTDTQYF,TGTGCCAGTAGCCCCTCGACAGATACGCAGTATTTT
TRBV18,TRBJ2-1,.,.,CASSPVRPGNNEQFF,TGTGCCAGCTCACCGGTGCGCCCCGGTAACAATGAGCAGTTCTTC
TRBV19,TRBJ1-6,.,TRBD1,CASTQDRDSPLHF,TGTGCCAGTACCCAAGACAGGGATTCACCCCTCCACTTT
TRBV19,TRBJ1-5,.,.,CASSVGGQPQHF,TGTGCCAGTAGTGTGGGAGGTCAGCCCCAGCATTTT
TRBV9,TRBJ2-2,.,.,CASSVGPPPSTGELFF,TGTGCCAGCAGCGTGGGCCCACCGCCTTCCACCGGGGAGCTGTTTTTT
TRBV7-2,TRBJ2-7,.,TRBD2,CASSYTSGTSGSYEQYF,TGTGCCAGCAGCTACACGTCCGGGACTAGCGGATCCTACGAGCAGTACTTC
TRBV28,TRBJ2-7,few,TRBD1,CASSWDQTGAPDYEQYF,TGTGCCAGCAGTTGGGACCAAACAGGGGCGCCCGACTACGAGCAGTACTTC
TRBV27,TRBJ1-6,.,.,CASSLGLQGLHF,TGTGCCAGCAGTTTGGGTCTACAGGGACTCCACTTT
TRBV7-9,TRBJ2-3,.,TRBD2,CASSPWTSGQGADTQYF,TGTGCCAGCAGCCCCTGGACTAGCGGCCAGGGGGCAGATACGCAGTATTTT
TRBV4-1,TRBJ2-6,.,.,CASSQDLEVSGANVLTF,TGCGCCAGCAGCCAAGATCTTGAGGTCTCTGGGGCCAACGTCCTGACTTTC
TRBV30,TRBJ2-3,.,TRBD2,CAWSAGLAGRTDTQYF,TGTGCCTGGAGTGCCGGACTAGCGGGGCGGACAGATACGCAGTATTTT
TRBV29-1,TRBJ1-1,.,TRBD1,CGALGQGSGEAFF,TGCGGCGCCCTCGGACAGGGGTCGGGTGAAGCTTTCTTT
TRBV15,TRBJ1-1,.,.,CATSRGGGLNTEAFF,TGTGCCACCAGCAGAGGCGGCGGTCTTAACACTGAAGCTTTCTTT
TRBV25-1,TRBJ1-2,.,.,CASSSHRSGGNYGYTF,TGTGCCAGCAGTAGCCACAGGTCCGGGGGTAACTATGGCTACACCTTC
TRBV19,TRBJ2-7,few,TRBD1,CASSTRDREAEQYF,TGTGCCAGTAGTACCCGGGACAGGGAGGCCGAGCAGTACTTC
TRBV6-4,TRBJ2-2,.,.,CASSSERGTPGELFF,TGTGCCAGCAGTTCGGAGAGGGGGACACCCGGGGAGCTGTTTTTT
TRBV10-3,TRBJ1-4,.,TRBD1,CAISRGPSEKLFF,TGTGCCATCAGTAGGGGGCCGTCTGAAAAACTGTTTTTT
TRBV7-9,TRBJ2-1,few,TRBD2,CASSWRGAGGPYSNEQFF,TGTGCCAGCAGCTGGAGGGGGGCGGGAGGGCCGTACTCGAATGAGCAGTTCTTC
TRBV7-2,TRBJ1-2,.,TRBD1,CASSPRGQRSYTF,TGTGCCAGCAGCCCCCGGGGACAGAGAAGCTACACCTTC
TRBV2,TRBJ2-4,.,.,CASSEADTYKNIQYF,TGTGCCAGCAGTGAAGCCGACACGTACAAAAACATTCAGTACTTC
TRBV5-1,TRBJ1-6,.,TRBD1,CASSSATGQGHSPLHF,TGCGCCAGCAGCTCAGCTACCGGACAGGGCCATTCACCCCTCCACTTT
TRBV6-5,TRBJ2-7,.,TRBD1,CASSIRQGRGEQYF,TGTGCCAGCAGTATTCGACAGGGTCGAGGCGAGCAGTACTTC
TRBV6-5,TRBJ2-3,.,TRBD2,CASSYSRGELDTQYF,TGTGCCAGCAGTTACTCGCGGGGGGAATTGGATACGCAGTATTTT
TRBV5-4,TRBJ2-3,.,TRBD2,CASSFAGGPGTDTQYF,TGTGCCAGCAGCTTTGCGGGAGGGCCGGGCACAGATACGCAGTATTTT
TRBV5-1,TRBJ1-1,.,TRBD1,CASSLARTGVNTEAFF,TGCGCCAGCAGCTTGGCTCGGACAGGGGTGAACACTGAAGCTTTCTTT